This TCR beta chain was sequenced during a study of T cells in Graves' hyperthyroidism and ophthalmopathy. Study outcomes and limitations: Ophthalmopathy and stable hyperthyroidism were told apart by a 13 V-J model. Most thyroid-expanded clonotypes above 0.001 were also found in blood.

Clinical symptoms, serum thyroxine and TRAb, thyroid ultrasound and orbital computed tomography were used for the diagnoses. TCR beta CDR3 sequences were amplified from RNA transcripts. Primed by the HTBI set, a first-round RT-PCR was run on the TCR CDR3. TCRdb called the multiplex PCR reads again in MiXCR, with one record for every CDR3 protein. Of roughly 740,000 distinct CDR3 sequences listed, about 17% are singletons. The CDR3 is 16 amino acids. CDR1 SGHNT and CDR2 YENEEA come from the germline V gene. The V and J ends lost 5 bases and 7 bases, in that order; junction bases with no gene match: 12. The sample holds many counts of this clonotype. Its antigen is not identified.

This sequence joins TRBV11-3 and TRBJ2-4; 9 nucleotides match TRBD2. Material: blood. The receptor was derived from a man between 18 and 35 years old with Graves' hyperthyroidism. The CDR3 here is CASSPSIAGGPNIQYF. In DNA, the CDR3 is TGTGCCAGCAGCCCCTCGATCGCGGGAGGGCCTAACATTCAGTACTTC.